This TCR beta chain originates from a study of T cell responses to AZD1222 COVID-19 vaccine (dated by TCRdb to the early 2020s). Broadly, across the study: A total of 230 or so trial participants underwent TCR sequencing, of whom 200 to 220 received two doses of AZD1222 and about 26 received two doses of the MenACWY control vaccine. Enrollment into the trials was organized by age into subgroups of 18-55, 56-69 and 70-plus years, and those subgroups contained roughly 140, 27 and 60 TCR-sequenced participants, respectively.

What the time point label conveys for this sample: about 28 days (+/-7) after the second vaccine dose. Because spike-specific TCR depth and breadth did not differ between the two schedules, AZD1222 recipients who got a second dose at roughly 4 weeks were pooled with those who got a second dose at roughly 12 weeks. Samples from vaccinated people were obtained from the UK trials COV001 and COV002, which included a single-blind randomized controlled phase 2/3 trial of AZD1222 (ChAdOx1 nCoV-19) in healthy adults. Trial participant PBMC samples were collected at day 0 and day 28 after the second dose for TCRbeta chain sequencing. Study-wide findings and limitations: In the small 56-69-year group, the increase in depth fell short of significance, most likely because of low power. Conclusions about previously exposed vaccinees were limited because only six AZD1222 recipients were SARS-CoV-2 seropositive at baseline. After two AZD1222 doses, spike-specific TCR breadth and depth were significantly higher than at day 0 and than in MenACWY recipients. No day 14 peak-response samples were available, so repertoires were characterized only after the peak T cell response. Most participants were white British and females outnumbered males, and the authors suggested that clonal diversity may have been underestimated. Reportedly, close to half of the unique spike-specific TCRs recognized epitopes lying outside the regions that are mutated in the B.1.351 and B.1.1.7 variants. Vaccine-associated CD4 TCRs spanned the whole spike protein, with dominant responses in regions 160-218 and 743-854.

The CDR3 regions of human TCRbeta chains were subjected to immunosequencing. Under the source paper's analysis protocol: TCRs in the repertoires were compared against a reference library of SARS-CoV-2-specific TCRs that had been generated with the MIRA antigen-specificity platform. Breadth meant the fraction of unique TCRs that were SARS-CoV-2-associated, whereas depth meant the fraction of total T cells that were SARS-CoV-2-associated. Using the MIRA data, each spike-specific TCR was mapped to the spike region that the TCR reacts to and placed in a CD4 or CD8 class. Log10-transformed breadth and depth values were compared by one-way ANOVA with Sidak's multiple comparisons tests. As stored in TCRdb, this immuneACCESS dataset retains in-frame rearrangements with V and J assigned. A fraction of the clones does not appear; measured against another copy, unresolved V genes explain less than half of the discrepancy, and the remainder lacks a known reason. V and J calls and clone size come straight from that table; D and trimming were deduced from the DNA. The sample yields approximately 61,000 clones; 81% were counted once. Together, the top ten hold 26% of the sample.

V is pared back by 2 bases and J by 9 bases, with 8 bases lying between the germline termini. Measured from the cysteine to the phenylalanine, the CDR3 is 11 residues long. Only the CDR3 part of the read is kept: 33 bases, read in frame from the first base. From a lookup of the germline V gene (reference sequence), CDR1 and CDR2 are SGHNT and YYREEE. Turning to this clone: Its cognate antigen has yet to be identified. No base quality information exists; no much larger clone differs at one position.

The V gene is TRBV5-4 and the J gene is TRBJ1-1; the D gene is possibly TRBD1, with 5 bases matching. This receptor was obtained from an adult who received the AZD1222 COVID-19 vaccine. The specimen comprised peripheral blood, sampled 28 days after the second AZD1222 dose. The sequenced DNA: TGTGCCAGCAGCTTCGGGGACCAAGCTTTCTTT. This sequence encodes CASSFGDQAFF. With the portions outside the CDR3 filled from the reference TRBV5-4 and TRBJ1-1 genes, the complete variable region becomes ETGVTQSPTHLIKTRGQQVTLRCSSQSGHNTVSWYQQALGQGPQFIFQYYREEENGRGNFPPRFSGLQFPNYSSELNVNALELDDSALYLCASSFGDQAFFGQGTRLTVV.